This T cell receptor (beta chain) is drawn from a study of cytomegalovirus exposure and HLA in healthy donors. Germline values: CDR1 GTSNPN, CDR2 SVGIG (reference sequence). CDR3 size: 14 residues. The trim removed 3 bases at V and 8 bases at J, leaving 9 bases unmatched. Whole-study results and caveats: When the data were analyzed later, several of the most significant clusters appeared to be linked to common viral pathogens. Most TCR sequences proved rare, with some public TCRs found in many donors. Clonal expansion was found to be greater in HLA-associated TCR beta chains than in equally common others in a later analysis. The study labeled approximately 150 TCR beta chains cytomegalovirus-associated.

Vbeta (60) and Jbeta (13) primers were used in the PCR. Measured with immunoSEQ multiplex PCR; TCRdb has only the in-frame clones, and not every one. There are 200,000 to 250,000 clones in the sample; around 80% occur only once, and under 0.85% lies in the top ten. This clone was counted once. Its antigen is unknown. The TCR originated in a boy aged 2-9 years in good health and CMV-seronegative. Sample: PBMCs. The V call is TRBV30, the J call TRBJ1-2; 10 bases map to TRBD1. In DNA, the CDR3 is TGTGCCTGGAGCGAAGGTGGGACAGGGGAAGGCTACACCTTC. It translates to CAWSEGGTGEGYTF.